The 11 T cell receptor beta chains listed next were all sequenced from one sample in a study of blood T cells in healthy people across ages. PCR was performed a second time for about 6 to 12 cycles using a sample-barcoded 5' primer and a J-beta primer mix. TCRdb independently ran MiXCR on the 5' RACE reads; one entry per CDR3 protein. This sample has some 850,000 distinct CDR3 sequences, with 20% to 30% found just once. The same sample was also studied in work on T cells of mothers and their children.

Sequencing was done on a sample of blood. These receptors came from a boy aged 5-17 years in good health.

The chain combines TRBV30 with TRBJ1-4; weak D call: TRBD1 (6 bases). Trimming took off 0 bases at V and 13 bases at J, with 12 bases between the two ends. CDR1 GTSNPN and CDR2 SVGIG come from the germline V gene (reference sequence). The CDR3 has 12 amino acids. This chain's CDR3 is CAWSVEGDGLFF. Written as DNA, the CDR3 is TGTGCCTGGAGTGTGGAGGGGGACGGACTGTTTTTT.

The rearrangement links TRBV5-1 to TRBJ2-1, with 10 bases aligning to TRBD2. The J call may be wrong; the DNA end is better matched by TRBJ2-7. The CDR3 loop spans 17 amino acids. Looked up from germline, CDR1 is SGHRS and CDR2 is YFSETQ. The CDR3 sequence: CASSLQGGSGGPSEQYF. The CDR3 bases are TGCGCCAGCAGCTTGCAGGGAGGTAGCGGGGGGCCGAGCGAGCAGTACTTC.

V usage is TRBV19 and J usage is TRBJ2-5; weak D call: TRBD2 (6 bases). The assigned J gene may be wrong: the sequence end matches TRBJ2-1 better. This CDR3 is built from 17 residues. Germline V CDR1 and CDR2: LNHDA, SQIVND (reference sequence). In nucleotides, the CDR3 is TGTGCCAGTAGTATAGTCAACTACGGGGGAATCTACAATGAGCAGTTCTTC. Amino acid sequence: CASSIVNYGGIYNEQFF.

The V gene is TRBV12-3 or TRBV12-4, the J gene TRBJ2-3; a possible D gene is TRBD1 (6 bases). Trimming removed 6 bases from V and 3 bases from J, with 10 bases in between. This CDR3 is built from 13 residues. The CDR3 reads CASSTGLTDTQYF. CDR3 nucleotide sequence: TGTGCCAGCAGCACAGGGTTGACAGATACGCAGTATTTT.

This clonotype came up a few times. V usage is TRBV27 and J usage is TRBJ1-2, with a tentative D call TRBD1 (6 bases). The CDR3 has 16 residues. Per germline, CDR1 MNHEY and CDR2 SMNVEV (reference sequence). With 6 bases removed from V and 2 bases from J, the gap between germline ends came to 19 bases. CDR3 sequence reads: CASSPRDTRGNYGYTF. The CDR3 nucleotides are TGTGCCAGCAGCCCAAGGGACACCCGCGGAAACTATGGCTACACCTTC.

This clonotype has just one count. V is TRBV28 and J is TRBJ1-2, with 7 bases aligning to TRBD1. The length of the CDR3 is 15 residues. The germline CDR1 and CDR2 sequences are MDHEN and SYDVKM. V lost 3 bases and J lost 4; bases outside the gene matches: 8. CDR3 amino acids: CASSFPTGTAYGYTF. CDR3 nucleotide sequence: TGTGCCAGCAGTTTTCCCACCGGGACAGCCTATGGCTACACCTTC.

V usage is TRBV28 and J usage is TRBJ1-1; TRBD1 might be the D (5 bases). The CDR3 is 16 amino acids. V was cut by 3 bases and J by 4 bases, with 18 bases left in between. The V gene's germline CDR1 is MDHEN and CDR2 SYDVKM. CDR3 region: CASSFPGLLSGTEAFF. The CDR3 DNA is TGTGCCAGCAGTTTCCCAGGGCTGTTATCGGGCACTGAAGCTTTCTTT.

In its sample, this clonotype was seen a few times. The V gene is TRBV11-2, the J gene TRBJ2-1, with D possibly TRBD1 on 5 matching bases. Germline V CDR1 and CDR2: SGHAT, FQNNGV. The CDR3 covers 14 residues. The V end was cut by 0 bases, the J end by 7 bases, with 10 bases between. CDR3 residues: CASSLDRARNEQFF. Written as DNA, the CDR3 is TGTGCCAGCAGCTTAGACAGGGCGAGAAATGAGCAGTTCTTC.

The gene calls are TRBV28 and TRBJ2-1, with TRBD1 matching 11 bases. Germline values: CDR1 MDHEN, CDR2 SYDVKM. V lost 4 bases and J lost 12; bases outside the gene matches: 11. The CDR3 is 15 amino acids. The CDR3 bases are TGTGCCAGCAGTTCTCCGGGACAGGGGGTTGGGGTGCAGTTCTTC. Its protein product is CASSSPGQGVGVQFF. The full variable domain, completed using reference TRBV28 and TRBJ2-1, is DVKVTQSSRYLVKRTGEKVFLECVQDMDHENMFWYRQDPGLGLRLIYFSYDVKMKEKGDIPEGYSVSREKKERFSLILESASTNQTSMYLCASSSPGQGVGVQFFGPGTRLTVL.

This chain uses TRBV20-1 with TRBJ2-5; 8 nucleotides align to TRBD2. CDR1 DFQATT and CDR2 SNEGSKA come from the germline V gene (reference sequence). CDR3 length: 13 residues. The J segment lost 5 bases and the V segment lost 5 bases, leaving 7 bases of the junction unmatched. CDR3 amino acids: CSAPPRGGETQYF. In nucleotides, the CDR3 is TGCAGTGCTCCGCCTCGGGGGGGGGAGACCCAGTACTTC.

The chain combines TRBV2 with TRBJ1-2; no clear D gene. Per germline, CDR1 SNHLY and CDR2 FYNNEI. V gave up 2 bases and J gave up 6 bases, with 13 bases separating them. The length of the CDR3 is 14 residues. The CDR3: CASSEMRSDDGYTF. The CDR3, as DNA: TGTGCCAGCAGTGAAATGAGGTCGGACGATGGCTACACCTTC.